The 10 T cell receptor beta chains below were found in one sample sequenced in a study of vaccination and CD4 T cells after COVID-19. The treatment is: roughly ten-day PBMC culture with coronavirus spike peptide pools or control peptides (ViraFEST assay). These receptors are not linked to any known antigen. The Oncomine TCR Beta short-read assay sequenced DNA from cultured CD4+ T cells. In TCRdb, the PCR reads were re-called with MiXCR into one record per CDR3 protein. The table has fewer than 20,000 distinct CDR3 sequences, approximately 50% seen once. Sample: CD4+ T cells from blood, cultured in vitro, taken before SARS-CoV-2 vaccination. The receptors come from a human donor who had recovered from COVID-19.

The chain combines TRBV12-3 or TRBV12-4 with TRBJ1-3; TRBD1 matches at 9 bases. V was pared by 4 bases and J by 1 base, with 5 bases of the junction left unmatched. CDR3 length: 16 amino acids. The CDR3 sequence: CASSYWGTGSGNTIYF. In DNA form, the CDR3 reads TGTGCCAGCAGTTATTGGGGGACAGGGTCTGGAAACACCATATATTTT.

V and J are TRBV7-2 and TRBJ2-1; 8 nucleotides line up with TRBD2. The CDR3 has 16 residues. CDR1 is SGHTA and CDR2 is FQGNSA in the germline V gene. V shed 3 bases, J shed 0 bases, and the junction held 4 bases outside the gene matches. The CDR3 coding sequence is TGTGCCAGCAGCTTGGAGGGGACTAGCTCCTACAATGAGCAGTTCTTC. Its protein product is CASSLEGTSSYNEQFF.

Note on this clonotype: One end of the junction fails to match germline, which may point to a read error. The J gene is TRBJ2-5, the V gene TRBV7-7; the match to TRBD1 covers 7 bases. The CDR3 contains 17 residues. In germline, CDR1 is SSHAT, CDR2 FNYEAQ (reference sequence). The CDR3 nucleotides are TGTGCTAGCAGCCGAACCTTACGTAGACAGGGCTTGGAGACCCGGTACTTC. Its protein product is CASSRTLRRQGLETRYF. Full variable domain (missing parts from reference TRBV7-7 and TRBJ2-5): GAGVSQSPRYKVTKRGQDVTLRCDPISSHATLYWYQQALGQGPEFLTYFNYEAQPDKSGLPSDRFSAERPEGSISTLTIQRTEQRDSAMYRCASSRTLRRQGLETRYFGPGTRLLVL.

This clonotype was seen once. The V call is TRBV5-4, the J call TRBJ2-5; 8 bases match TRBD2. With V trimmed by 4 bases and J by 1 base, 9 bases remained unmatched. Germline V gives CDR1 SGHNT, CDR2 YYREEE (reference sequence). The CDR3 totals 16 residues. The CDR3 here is CASSPGGLAGQETQYF. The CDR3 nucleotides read TGTGCCAGCAGCCCAGGCGGGCTAGCGGGCCAAGAGACCCAGTACTTC.

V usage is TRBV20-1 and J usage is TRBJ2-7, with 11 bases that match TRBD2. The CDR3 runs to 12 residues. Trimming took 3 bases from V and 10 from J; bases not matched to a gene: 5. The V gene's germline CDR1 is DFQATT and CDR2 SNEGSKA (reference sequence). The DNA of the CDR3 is TGCAGTGCTAGGGGGCTAGCGGGAGGCCAGTACTTC. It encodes CSARGLAGGQYF.

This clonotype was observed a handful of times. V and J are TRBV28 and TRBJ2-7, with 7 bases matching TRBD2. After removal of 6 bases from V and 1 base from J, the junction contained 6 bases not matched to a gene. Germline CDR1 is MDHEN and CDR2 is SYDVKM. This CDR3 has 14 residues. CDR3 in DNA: TGTGCCAGCAGCCTGGGAGGGTGGTCCTACGAGCAGTACTTC. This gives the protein CASSLGGWSYEQYF.

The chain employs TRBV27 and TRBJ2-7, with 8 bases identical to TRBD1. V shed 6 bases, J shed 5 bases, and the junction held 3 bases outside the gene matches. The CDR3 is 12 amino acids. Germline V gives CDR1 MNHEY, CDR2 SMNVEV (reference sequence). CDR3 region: CASSPDRDEQYF. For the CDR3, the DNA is TGTGCCAGCAGCCCGGACAGGGACGAGCAGTACTTC.

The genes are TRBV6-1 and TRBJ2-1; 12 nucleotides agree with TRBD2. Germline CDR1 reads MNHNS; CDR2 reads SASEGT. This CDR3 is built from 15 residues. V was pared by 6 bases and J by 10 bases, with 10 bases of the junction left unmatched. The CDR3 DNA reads TGTGCCAGCAGGAGTCTAGCGGGAGGGCCTGGGGAGCAGTTCTTC. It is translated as CASRSLAGGPGEQFF.

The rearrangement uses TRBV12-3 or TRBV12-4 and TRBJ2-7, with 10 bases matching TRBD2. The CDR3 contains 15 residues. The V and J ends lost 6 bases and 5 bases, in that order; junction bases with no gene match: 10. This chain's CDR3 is CASRPASGSPDEQYF. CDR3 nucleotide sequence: TGTGCCAGCAGACCCGCTAGCGGGAGTCCGGACGAGCAGTACTTC.

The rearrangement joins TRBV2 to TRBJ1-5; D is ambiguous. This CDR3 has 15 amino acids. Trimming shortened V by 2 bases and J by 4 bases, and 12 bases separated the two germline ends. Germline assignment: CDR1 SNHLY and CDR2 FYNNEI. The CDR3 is CASSERILRNQPQHF. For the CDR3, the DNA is TGTGCCAGCAGTGAAAGGATTCTACGGAATCAGCCCCAGCATTTT.